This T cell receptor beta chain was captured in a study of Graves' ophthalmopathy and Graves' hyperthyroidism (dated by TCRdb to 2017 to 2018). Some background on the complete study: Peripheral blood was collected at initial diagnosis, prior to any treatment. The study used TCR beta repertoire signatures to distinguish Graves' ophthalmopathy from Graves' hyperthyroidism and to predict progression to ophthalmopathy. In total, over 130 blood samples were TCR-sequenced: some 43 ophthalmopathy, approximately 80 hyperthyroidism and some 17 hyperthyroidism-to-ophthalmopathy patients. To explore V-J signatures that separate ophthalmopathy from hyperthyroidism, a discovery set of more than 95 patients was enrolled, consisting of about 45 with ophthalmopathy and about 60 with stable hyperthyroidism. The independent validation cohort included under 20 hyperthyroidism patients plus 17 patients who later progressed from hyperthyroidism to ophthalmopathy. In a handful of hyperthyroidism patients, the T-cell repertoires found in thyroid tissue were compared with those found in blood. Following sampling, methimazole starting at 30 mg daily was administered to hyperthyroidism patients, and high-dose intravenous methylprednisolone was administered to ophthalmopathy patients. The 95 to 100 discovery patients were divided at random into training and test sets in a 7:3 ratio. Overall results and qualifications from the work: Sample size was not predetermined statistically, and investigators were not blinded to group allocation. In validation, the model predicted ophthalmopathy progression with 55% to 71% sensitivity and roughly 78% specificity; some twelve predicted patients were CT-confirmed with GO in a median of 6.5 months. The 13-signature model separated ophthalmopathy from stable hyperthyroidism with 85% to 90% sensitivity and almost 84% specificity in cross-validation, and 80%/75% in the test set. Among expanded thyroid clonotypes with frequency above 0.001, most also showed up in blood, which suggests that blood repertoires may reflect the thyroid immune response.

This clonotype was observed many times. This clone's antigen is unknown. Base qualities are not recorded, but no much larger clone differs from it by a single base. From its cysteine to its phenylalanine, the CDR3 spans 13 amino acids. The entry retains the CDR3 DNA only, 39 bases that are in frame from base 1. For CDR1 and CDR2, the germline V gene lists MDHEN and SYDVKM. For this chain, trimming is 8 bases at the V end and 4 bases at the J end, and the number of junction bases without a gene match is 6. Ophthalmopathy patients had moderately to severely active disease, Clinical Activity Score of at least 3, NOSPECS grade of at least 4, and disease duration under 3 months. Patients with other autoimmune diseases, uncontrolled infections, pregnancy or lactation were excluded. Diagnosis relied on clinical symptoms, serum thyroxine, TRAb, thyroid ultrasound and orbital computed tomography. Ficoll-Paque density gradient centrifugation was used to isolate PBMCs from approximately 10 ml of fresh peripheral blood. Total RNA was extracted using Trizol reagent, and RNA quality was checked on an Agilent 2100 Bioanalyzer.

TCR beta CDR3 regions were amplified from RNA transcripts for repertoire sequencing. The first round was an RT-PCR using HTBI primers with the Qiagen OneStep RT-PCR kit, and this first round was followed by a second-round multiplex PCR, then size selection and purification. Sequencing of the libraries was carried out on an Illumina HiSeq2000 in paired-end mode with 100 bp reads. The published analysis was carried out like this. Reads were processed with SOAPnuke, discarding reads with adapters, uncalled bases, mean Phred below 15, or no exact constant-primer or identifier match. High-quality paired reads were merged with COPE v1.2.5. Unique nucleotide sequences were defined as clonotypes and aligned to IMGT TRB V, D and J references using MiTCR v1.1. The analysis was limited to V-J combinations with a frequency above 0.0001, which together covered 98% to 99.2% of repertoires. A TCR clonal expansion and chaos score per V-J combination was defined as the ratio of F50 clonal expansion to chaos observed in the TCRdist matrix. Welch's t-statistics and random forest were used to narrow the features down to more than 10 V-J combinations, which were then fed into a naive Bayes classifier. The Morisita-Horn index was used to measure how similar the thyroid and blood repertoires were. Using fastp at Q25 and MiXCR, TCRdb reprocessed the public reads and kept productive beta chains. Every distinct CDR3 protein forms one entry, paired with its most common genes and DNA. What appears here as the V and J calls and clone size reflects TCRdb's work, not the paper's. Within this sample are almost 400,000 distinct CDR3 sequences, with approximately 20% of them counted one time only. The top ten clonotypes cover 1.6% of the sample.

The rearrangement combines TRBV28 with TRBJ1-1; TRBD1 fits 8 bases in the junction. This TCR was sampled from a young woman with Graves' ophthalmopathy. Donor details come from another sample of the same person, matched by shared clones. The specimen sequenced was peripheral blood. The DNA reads TGTGCCAGCTTAGGACAGGGACCCACTGAAGCTTTCTTT. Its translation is CASLGQGPTEAFF.